Only a few counts were recorded for the clone carrying this TCR beta chain. Its cognate antigen is unknown. The study, taken as a whole, reports: The TCR gene usage of tumor memory CD4+ T cells clustered together with blood and lymph node memory CD4+ cells and with lymph node naive CD4+ cells. Larger-cohort validation covered only one TCR beta V-J rearrangement. Tumor Tregs overlapped most with tumor, then blood, naive CD4+ cells.

Full-length variable regions came from constant-region reverse primers plus semi-nested Nested Universal Primer A PCR. Each CDR3 protein gets one entry after TCRdb re-called the 5' RACE reads with MiXCR. The sample has roughly 69,000 distinct CDR3 sequences, approximately 23% seen once. Germline-derived CDR1 and CDR2 are MDHEN and SYDVKM. Trimming removed 4 bases from V and 5 bases from J, with 4 bases in between. This CDR3 has 11 residues. The genes are TRBV28 and TRBJ2-3; D gene unclear. The sequencing input was memory CD4+ T cells sorted from a lymph node. The sample's subset: memory CD4+ T cells, CD4+CD45RO+CD25-. This TCR derives from a female donor with breast cancer. The CDR3 region has the DNA TGTGCCAGCAGTTGGGAAGATACGCAGTATTTT. It codes for CASSWEDTQYF.